These 20 T cell receptor beta chains were sequenced from one sample in a study of blood T cell repertoires in COVID-19. Assay used: immunoSEQ multiplex PCR; TCRdb lists only in-frame clones, some missing. Of some 150,000 clones listed, roughly 80% are singletons. The specimen was peripheral blood. These receptors originate from a human donor with acute or convalescent COVID-19. The donor label of this sample is uncertain.

The CDR3 region has the DNA TGTGCCAGCAGTCCTTACCTAAGGGGCTATGGCTACACCTTC. Protein: CASSPYLRGYGYTF. V and J are TRBV2 and TRBJ1-2, with D possibly being TRBD1 (5 bases). The germline V gene encodes CDR1 SNHLY and CDR2 FYNNEI. The germline V and J ends were trimmed by 5 bases and 4 bases, with 14 bases remaining between them. The length of the CDR3 is 14 residues. Filled out from reference TRBV2 and TRBJ1-2, the complete variable domain reads EPEVTQTPSHQVTQMGQEVILRCVPISNHLYFYWYRQILGQKVEFLVSFYNNEISEKSEIFDDQFSVERPDGSNFTLKIRSTKLEDSAMYFCASSPYLRGYGYTFGSGTRLTVV.

The chain employs TRBV27 and TRBJ1-1; D is unclear. Germline CDR1 is MNHEY and CDR2 is SMNVEV (reference sequence). Trimming cost V 2 bases and J 0 bases, with 13 bases left between them. The CDR3 runs to 16 residues. The CDR3 DNA follows: TGTGCCAGCAGTTTAGGGCCAGGTCACATGAACACTGAAGCTTTCTTT. Its translation is CASSLGPGHMNTEAFF.

The chain carries TRBV19 and TRBJ2-4; 9 nucleotides align to TRBD1. V shed 4 bases, J shed 0 bases, and the junction held 7 bases outside the gene matches. Germline CDR1 reads LNHDA; CDR2 reads SQIVND (reference sequence). This CDR3 is built from 17 residues. The CDR3 loop reads CASSTGQGGVAKNIQYF. DNA for the CDR3: TGTGCCAGTAGTACGGGACAGGGTGGGGTAGCCAAAAACATTCAGTACTTC. The full variable domain, in which reference TRBV19 and TRBJ2-4 provide the parts outside the CDR3, is DGGITQSPKYLFRKEGQNVTLSCEQNLNHDAMYWYRQDPGQGLRLIYYSQIVNDFQKGDIAEGYSVSREKKESFPLTVTSAQKNPTAFYLCASSTGQGGVAKNIQYFGAGTRLSVL.

The chain uses TRBV6-5 and TRBJ1-2; a weak D match, TRBD1 (6 bases). The CDR3 extends over 13 amino acids. Trimming removed 6 bases at V and 3 bases at J, with 11 bases between. Germline-derived CDR1 and CDR2 are MNHEY and SVGAGI. The CDR3: CASREDSHYGYTF. CDR3 bases: TGTGCCAGCAGGGAGGACAGCCACTATGGCTACACCTTC.

Turning to this clone: This CDR3 is also generated by other DNA sequences in the sample. CDR3 sequence reads: CAWSHRGSNQPQHF. Written as DNA, the CDR3 is TGTGCCTGGAGTCACAGGGGAAGCAATCAGCCCCAGCATTTT. The rearrangement links TRBV30 to TRBJ1-5; the match to TRBD1 covers 7 bases. V gave up 2 bases and J gave up 1 base; unmatched junction bases: 2. Germline CDR1 GTSNPN, CDR2 SVGIG (reference sequence). The CDR3 is 14 amino acids.

The chain employs TRBV27 and TRBJ1-1; TRBD1 agrees at 8 bases. The germline V gene encodes CDR1 MNHEY and CDR2 SMNVEV (reference sequence). The CDR3 contains 15 residues. V gave up 3 bases and J gave up 5 bases; unmatched junction bases: 8. The CDR3 region is CASSFSDRGGTEAFF. CDR3 DNA: TGTGCCAGCAGTTTTTCCGACAGGGGAGGGACTGAAGCTTTCTTT.

This clone was seen only a few times. The chain is built from TRBV5-1 and TRBJ1-4; perhaps TRBD1 as D (6 bases). The CDR3 covers 14 residues. V was trimmed by 6 bases and J by 8 bases, leaving 17 bases between them. Germline CDR1 and CDR2: SGHRS and YFSETQ. CDR3 DNA sequence: TGCGCCAGCAAAGTGGGGGACATGGTCGAAAAACTGTTTTTT. Protein sequence: CASKVGDMVEKLFF.

This clone was recorded once. The CDR3 region is CASSTTSGRAYEQFF. The CDR3 region has the DNA TGTGCCAGCAGTACGACTAGCGGGAGGGCCTATGAGCAGTTCTTC. The V and J genes are TRBV6-5 and TRBJ2-1; 14 positions match TRBD2. Germline CDR1 reads MNHEY; CDR2 reads SVGAGI. The CDR3 totals 15 residues. The trim removed 5 bases at V and 8 bases at J, leaving 5 bases unmatched.

This clone was picked up one time. The genes are TRBV11-1 and TRBJ2-7; 11 bases line up with TRBD1. Per germline, CDR1 SGHAT and CDR2 FQDESV (reference sequence). The CDR3 has 15 residues. Trimming removed 5 bases from V and 5 bases from J; junction bases left unmatched: 8. The CDR3 region has the DNA TGTGCCAGCAGCCCCGCCGGGACAGGGGGTGACGAGCAGTACTTC. Its protein product is CASSPAGTGGDEQYF. Looking up the rest from reference TRBV11-1 and TRBJ2-7 gives the full variable domain: EAEVAQSPRYKITEKSQAVAFWCDPISGHATLYWYRQILGQGPELLVQFQDESVVDDSQLPKDRFSAERLKGVDSTLKIQPAELGDSAMYLCASSPAGTGGDEQYFGPGTRLTVT.

Remarks on this clone: This specimen includes other DNA sequences encoding the same CDR3. This chain uses TRBV5-1 with TRBJ1-1, with a weak D call TRBD1 (6 bases). V was cut by 1 base and J by 0 bases, with 7 bases left in between. CDR3 length equals 14 residues. CDR1 and CDR2 (germline): SGHRS, YFSETQ. CDR3 sequence reads: CASSLTGLNTEAFF. CDR3 in DNA: TGCGCCAGCAGCTTGACAGGGCTGAACACTGAAGCTTTCTTT.

The chain is built from TRBV4-2 and TRBJ1-1; no definite D call. Deletions cut 1 base from V and 6 bases from J, with 12 bases between. Germline lookup yields CDR1 LGHNA and CDR2 YNFKEQ. CDR3 length: 14 residues. The CDR3 sequence: CASSQGRVGAEAFF. The CDR3 nucleotides read TGTGCCAGCAGCCAAGGGAGGGTTGGCGCTGAAGCTTTCTTT.

Note on this clone: One junction end disagrees with the germline gene, perhaps due to a read error. The J gene is TRBJ2-5, the V gene TRBV7-7; TRBD2 matches at 8 bases. Germline CDR1 SSHAT, CDR2 FNYEAQ (reference sequence). There are 15 residues in the CDR3. CDR3 coding DNA: TGTGCTAGCAGCACCACCCGGGGGGGTAGGGAGACCCAGTACTTC. It codes for CASSTTRGGRETQYF.

V usage is TRBV28 and J usage is TRBJ2-3; D is perhaps TRBD2 (5 bases). Germline-derived CDR1 and CDR2 are MDHEN and SYDVKM. CDR3 length equals 18 residues. V dropped 6 bases and J dropped 3 bases, with 25 bases sitting between them. The CDR3 is CASSPGGARLLRTDTQYF. The CDR3 DNA reads TGTGCCAGCAGCCCCGGAGGAGCGCGTCTCTTAAGAACAGATACGCAGTATTTT.

DNA of the CDR3: TGCGCCAGCAGCCAGCTAGCCGGGACTAGCGGGGGGGCCTCCTACAATGAGCAGTTCTTC. Translated, it gives CASSQLAGTSGGASYNEQFF. J is TRBJ2-1 and V is TRBV4-1, with TRBD2 matching 16 bases. J was trimmed by 0 bases and V by 3 bases; bases with no gene match: 8. Per the germline V gene, CDR1 is MGHRA and CDR2 is YSYEKL. The CDR3 covers 20 residues.

The V and J genes are TRBV5-4 and TRBJ2-5; TRBD1 agrees at 9 bases. The CDR3 contains 15 residues. Germline V CDR1 and CDR2: SGHNT, YYREEE (reference sequence). Trimming took 4 bases from V and 5 from J; bases not matched to a gene: 9. The CDR3 protein is CASSDGQGRAETQYF. The DNA for the CDR3 is TGTGCCAGCAGCGATGGACAGGGGAGGGCGGAGACCCAGTACTTC.

The chain is built from TRBV11-2 and TRBJ2-2, with 8 bases fitting TRBD1. Germline lookup yields CDR1 SGHAT and CDR2 FQNNGV. This CDR3 has 16 residues. With V trimmed by 3 bases and J by 3 bases, 6 bases remained unmatched. CDR3 sequence (DNA): TGTGCCAGCAGCTTCACAGGGGGGAAATACACCGGGGAGCTGTTTTTT. As protein: CASSFTGGKYTGELFF.

This rearrangement joins TRBV12-3 or TRBV12-4 to TRBJ2-1; no definite D call. Trimming took 7 bases from V and 2 from J, leaving 6 bases between them. CDR3 length: 12 amino acids. The CDR3 coding sequence is TGTGCCAGCAAGCCCCCCTACAATGAGCAGTTCTTC. It codes for CASKPPYNEQFF.

The rearrangement links TRBV6-5 to TRBJ2-3, with TRBD2 as a possible D gene (6 bases). The CDR3 runs to 13 residues. The germline gives CDR1 MNHEY, CDR2 SVGAGI. Trimming removed 7 bases at V and 11 bases at J, with 19 bases between. The DNA of the CDR3 is TGTGCCAGCACCGGAAGCGGTGGGGGAGGGCAGTATTTT. Its protein product is CASTGSGGGGQYF.

The V call is TRBV25-1, the J call TRBJ2-7; 9 bases line up with TRBD1. CDR3 length equals 14 residues. V dropped 7 bases and J dropped 3; count of bases not matched to a gene: 7. In germline, CDR1 is MGHDK, CDR2 SYGVNS. The CDR3 DNA follows: TGTGCCAGCACCGGGACAGGGCGATTCTACGAGCAGTACTTC. This gives the protein CASTGTGRFYEQYF.

The chain employs TRBV5-6 and TRBJ1-2, with 9 nucleotides matching TRBD1. V gave up 0 bases and J gave up 2 bases; unmatched junction bases: 5. The CDR3 sequence is 16 residues long. The V gene's germline CDR1 is SGHDT and CDR2 YYEEEE. In DNA, the CDR3 is TGTGCCAGCAGCTTGGAGGGGACAGGGCCCAACTATGGCTACACCTTC. Translating it yields CASSLEGTGPNYGYTF.